The subject of this entry is one T cell receptor beta chain. The data belong to a study of blood T cell repertoires in COVID-19. The method was immunoSEQ multiplex PCR; TCRdb's version includes in-frame clones alone and lacks a portion of them. The repertoire holds some 270,000 clones, with 85% as singletons. Trimming took 6 bases from V and 9 from J; bases not matched to a gene: 5. Germline lookup yields CDR1 WSHSY and CDR2 SAAADI. The CDR3 contains 14 residues. The material sequenced was PBMCs or T cells enriched from blood (not recorded which). The V gene is TRBV10-2, the J gene TRBJ2-1; 13 nucleotides line up with TRBD2. This sequence was found in a woman between 50 and 59 years old who had been exposed to COVID-19. The CDR3, as DNA: TGCGCCAGCAGCGGACTAGCGGGGGAAGGTGAGCAGTTCTTC. Protein sequence: CASSGLAGEGEQFF.